This TCR beta chain was found in a study of blood T cell repertoires in COVID-19. The CDR3 covers 16 residues. Germline CDR1 is MNHEY and CDR2 is SVGAGI. The junction had 8 bases not matched to a gene; V was cut back by 3 bases and J by 5 bases. Measured with immunoSEQ multiplex PCR; TCRdb has only the in-frame clones, and not every one. The table shows 100,000 or so clones, with over 85% occurring only once. Sequenced input: peripheral blood. The chain joins TRBV6-5 to TRBJ2-3, with 10 bases identical to TRBD1. This sequence was found in a woman between 50 and 59 years old with COVID-19, enrolled during active disease. The CDR3: CASSYRTGTGEDTQYF. CDR3 in DNA: TGTGCCAGCAGTTATCGTACCGGGACAGGGGAAGATACGCAGTATTTT.